What follows is one TCR beta chain and its context. This specimen belongs to a study of control samples from healthy donors and cancer patients. Assay used: immunoSEQ multiplex PCR; TCRdb lists only in-frame clones, some missing. The profile shows over 110,000 clones, 92% of them singletons. The CDR3 extends over 14 amino acids. Germline loops: CDR1 SGHDT, CDR2 YYEEEE. V was trimmed by 4 bases and J by 3 bases, leaving 13 bases between them. The chain carries TRBV5-6 and TRBJ1-1; D remains unclear. The source is a man aged 25 to 45 in good health. The sequenced material came from blood. DNA for the CDR3: TGTGCCAGCAGCGCCGGGTCCCAGGACACTGAAGCTTTCTTT. Amino acids: CASSAGSQDTEAFF. Full variable domain (rest looked up from reference TRBV5-6 and TRBJ1-1): DAGVTQSPTHLIKTRGQQVTLRCSPKSGHDTVSWYQQALGQGPQFIFQYYEEEERQRGNFPDRFSGHQFPNYSSELNVNALLLGDSALYLCASSAGSQDTEAFFGQGTRLTVV.